This TCR beta chain was profiled in a study of blood T cell repertoires in COVID-19. Looking at the study overall: Researchers got acute and convalescent COVID-19 samples from the United States, Italy and Spain. Sources were T cells, B-cell-depleted T cells, or PBMCs; the material itself was cDNA or gDNA.

In the original workflow: By means of reference gene primer amplification, nucleated cell counts were estimated. Using immunoSEQ multiplex PCR, the repertoire was profiled, and TCRdb retains in-frame clones only, with some absent. V, J and clone size reflect that table, while D and trimming were determined from the DNA. The sample carries approximately 190,000 clones, roughly 80% recorded once. The CDR3 covers 16 residues. Per germline, CDR1 SGHVS and CDR2 FQNEAQ. V lost 3 bases and J lost 3, with 15 bases in between. This clonotype was obtained from a man aged 60 to 75 with acute or convalescent COVID-19. The genes are TRBV7-8 and TRBJ1-5, with unresolved D. Sequencing was carried out using peripheral blood. The CDR3, as DNA: TGTGCCAGCAGCTTCAATCGGCGGGGTACCAATCAGCCCCAGCATTTT. Residues: CASSFNRRGTNQPQHF.